This TCR beta chain came from a study of PD-1 blockade in mismatch repair-deficient tumors. This clone has just one count. The table came from immunoSEQ multiplex PCR; TCRdb's copy has only in-frame clones and leaves some out. The sample has about 120,000 clones, about 80% seen once. Every patient had mismatch repair deficiency by PCR or immunohistochemistry. The sequencing here drew on peripheral blood, taken 60 weeks after starting pembrolizumab. This clonotype originated in an adult with mismatch repair-deficient cancer.

The CDR3 region has the DNA TGTGCCAGCAGCCAAGAGGCGCTAGCGGGCTTATCCTACGAGCAGTACTTC. It yields the protein CASSQEALAGLSYEQYF. J is TRBJ2-7 and V is TRBV14, with TRBD2 matching 8 bases. Germline CDR1 reads SGHDN; CDR2 reads FVKESK. The V segment lost 0 bases and the J segment 1 base; nucleotides outside the gene matches: 8. CDR3 length equals 17 residues.